A single sample gave rise to the 9 T cell receptor beta chains below, sequenced in a study of T cells in Graves' hyperthyroidism and ophthalmopathy. TCR beta CDR3 sequences were amplified from RNA transcripts. The study used the HTBI primer set for a first-round RT-PCR of the TCR CDR3. TCRdb ran MiXCR on the multiplex PCR reads and lists one entry per CDR3 protein. The table lists about 840,000 distinct CDR3 sequences, about two fifths of them singletons. The sample was blood. These receptors originate from a man younger than 35 with Graves' hyperthyroidism.

The V gene is TRBV9, the J gene TRBJ2-7; tentatively, D is TRBD1 or TRBD2 (5 bases each). V lost 4 bases and J 0 bases, leaving 17 bases between the germline ends. The CDR3 extends over 16 amino acids. The germline CDR1 and CDR2 sequences are SGDLS and YYNGEE. The CDR3 region is CASSSQEGPSSYEQYF. The CDR3 DNA follows: TGTGCCAGCAGCTCCCAAGAGGGGCCAAGCTCCTACGAGCAGTACTTC.

With regard to this clonotype: This sequence may be a read error, since a much larger clone differs from it by one base. This chain connects TRBV10-3 to TRBJ1-3, with unresolved D. The germline gives CDR1 ENHRY, CDR2 SYGVKD. V was trimmed by 6 bases and J by 2 bases, leaving 2 bases between them. The CDR3 is made up of 11 amino acids. The CDR3 loop is CAIRAGNTIYF. CDR3 in DNA: TGTGCCATCAGAGCTGGAAACACCATATATTTT.

This clonotype was counted a few times. This chain links TRBV14 with TRBJ1-3; D gene uncertain. V was pared by 0 bases and J by 0 bases, with 9 bases between. CDR3 size: 16 residues. Germline loops: CDR1 SGHDN, CDR2 FVKESK. The CDR3 spells CASSQDTPVSGNTIYF. CDR3 bases: TGTGCCAGCAGCCAAGACACCCCAGTCTCTGGAAACACCATATATTTT.

The table lists this clonotype with a count of one. The chain has TRBV7-2 and TRBJ1-1; 9 bases match TRBD1. Looked up from germline, CDR1 is SGHTA and CDR2 is FQGNSA. This CDR3 is built from 13 residues. The V gene end was trimmed by 4 bases and the J gene end by 6 bases; junction bases not matched to a gene: 3. The CDR3 region is CASSWGQGSEAFF. Written as DNA, the CDR3 is TGTGCCAGCAGCTGGGGACAGGGCTCTGAAGCTTTCTTT.

This clonotype was detected ten times or more. This rearrangement joins TRBV6-5 to TRBJ1-3; D is uncertain. Looked up from germline, CDR1 is MNHEY and CDR2 is SVGAGI. The germline V and J ends were trimmed by 5 bases and 0 bases, with 8 bases remaining between them. This CDR3 spans 14 amino acids. The CDR3: CASSQELSGNTIYF. CDR3 sequence (DNA): TGTGCCAGCAGTCAGGAGCTCTCTGGAAACACCATATATTTT.

The V call is TRBV15, the J call TRBJ2-2; 13 bases are a match to TRBD2. The CDR3 is 17 residues long. V trimming: 0 bases; J trimming: 7 bases; junction bases outside the gene matches: 5. From germline, CDR1 is LNHNV and CDR2 YYDKDF (reference sequence). The chain's CDR3 is CATSRELAGGPVGELFF. The CDR3 DNA reads TGTGCCACCAGCAGAGAACTAGCGGGAGGGCCGGTCGGGGAGCTGTTTTTT.

This clonotype showed up just a few times. The V call is TRBV12-3 or TRBV12-4, the J call TRBJ1-5; unclear D gene. V lost 6 bases and J lost 6, with 12 bases in between. This CDR3 has 13 amino acids. The CDR3 DNA follows: TGTGCCAGCAGGGCGGGCCGGAGTCAGCCCCAGCATTTT. Translating gives CASRAGRSQPQHF.

The chain carries TRBV25-1 and TRBJ2-7, with D perhaps matching TRBD1 (6 bases). CDR1 MGHDK and CDR2 SYGVNS come from the germline V gene. The CDR3 runs 15 residues. V was shortened by 0 bases and J by 5 bases, with 14 bases between the two germline ends. The CDR3 region is CASSEYGGHNNEQYF. The DNA of the CDR3 is TGTGCCAGCAGTGAATATGGGGGACACAACAACGAGCAGTACTTC.

The chain recombines TRBV19 with TRBJ1-1; 11 nucleotides agree with TRBD1. CDR3 size: 16 residues. V dropped 6 bases and J dropped 1; count of bases not matched to a gene: 7. Germline CDR1 is LNHDA and CDR2 is SQIVND (reference sequence). The CDR3 region is CASSKGQGVGNTEAFF. Written as DNA, the CDR3 is TGTGCCAGTAGCAAGGGACAGGGGGTCGGGAACACTGAAGCTTTCTTT.